These T cell receptor beta chains were read from a single sample in a study of vaccination effects on CD4 cells after COVID-19. For these TCRs, the target antigens are not known. The method was immunoSEQ multiplex PCR; TCRdb's version includes in-frame clones alone and lacks a portion of them. The table has 35,000 to 45,000 clones, approximately 73% seen once. The sample consisted of CD4+ T cells from PBMCs cultured with a peptide pool, taken before COVID-19 vaccination. The receptor source for this set is a human donor who had a prior SARS-CoV-2 infection. CDR3s leave out the opening cysteine and the closing phenylalanine or tryptophan. D genes are given only for firm matches. Clone size is not always given. Where it is, it says once, few, many or a class for expanded clones.

v_gene	d_gene	j_gene	abundance	CDR3aa
TRBV5-6	-	TRBJ1-5	once	ASSLGGRSSNQPQH
TRBV5-5	-	TRBJ2-7	-	ASSLATEQY
TRBV19	-	TRBJ2-3	-	ASTMAQNTDTQY
TRBV9	TRBD1	TRBJ1-2	-	ASSVGRGGLYGYT
TRBV2	-	TRBJ1-3	-	ASRVVGNTIY
TRBV6-1	-	TRBJ1-2	-	ASSEASYGYT
TRBV24-1	TRBD1	TRBJ2-2	-	ATSDPGTETQF
TRBV6-5	-	TRBJ2-3	few	ASSQSYKDTQY
TRBV19	TRBD1	TRBJ1-3	-	ASSIGSRGHGNTIY
TRBV5-8	-	TRBJ2-4	-	ASSLARQLAKNIQY
TRBV4-2	-	TRBJ2-5	-	ASSQYQLGETQY
TRBV9	TRBD2	TRBJ2-1	few	ASSPLAGAYNEQF
TRBV18	TRBD1	TRBJ2-1	-	ASSPNTGVAYNEQF
TRBV9	-	TRBJ2-3	-	ASTIGGLSTDTQY
TRBV9	-	TRBJ2-1	-	ASSVPWGNEQF
TRBV7-3	TRBD1	TRBJ2-1	-	ASSRFQGVNEQF
TRBV10-3	TRBD2	TRBJ2-3	-	AISDGLAGARGDTQY
TRBV4-2	-	TRBJ2-7	-	ASSHGSSGAYEQY
TRBV5-1	-	TRBJ2-2	-	ASSLAASTGELF
TRBV3-1/TRBV3-2	-	TRBJ1-5	-	ASSHLGGNQPQH
TRBV19	-	TRBJ2-5	-	ASSIGQQETQY
TRBV7-2	TRBD2	TRBJ2-1	-	ASSFRTRSALYNEQF
TRBV28	-	TRBJ2-2	-	ASSLAGANTGELF
TRBV7-7	-	TRBJ2-3	-	ASSRTLSSTDTQY
TRBV6-5	TRBD2	TRBJ2-2	-	ASSSLAGVHGELF
TRBV2	TRBD2	TRBJ2-7	few	ASSPRTSGRYEQY
TRBV7-3	TRBD2	TRBJ2-3	-	ASSSIAGGPTDTQY
TRBV3-1/TRBV3-2	-	TRBJ2-1	-	ASSNRQVEQF
TRBV9	TRBD2	TRBJ2-3	-	ASSFLAGGNTDTQY
TRBV11-1	TRBD1	TRBJ1-4	-	ASSSQGAGEKLF
TRBV6-5	-	TRBJ2-2	-	ASSYVHAGELF
TRBV15	TRBD1	TRBJ2-7	once	ATSRDRGRWYEQY
TRBV27	-	TRBJ1-6	-	ASSPWTRGHSPLH
TRBV2	-	TRBJ2-3	-	ASSGGLTTDTQY
TRBV7-8	TRBD2	TRBJ2-3	-	ASSLARFGTRKFTDTQY